These T cell receptor beta chains were read from a single sample in a study of Ad26.COV2.S vaccination and SARS-CoV-2 variants. Clones were read by immunoSEQ multiplex PCR, and TCRdb kept only the in-frame ones, dropping some. This sample has roughly 380,000 clones, with under 95% found just once. The sample here was peripheral blood, taken after recovery from COVID-19. The receptor source for this set is a human donor who had recovered from COVID-19. The CDR3 runs from the conserved cysteine through the conserved F or W. D genes are given only for firm matches. Where a row states a size, it is once, few, many or the class of an expanded clone; other rows omit it.

v_call	j_call	d_call	clone_size	cdr3_nt	cdr3_aa
TRBV2	TRBJ1-4	TRBD1	.	TGTGCCAGCAGGACAGGGGGCGGAGGGGAAAAACTGTTTTTT	CASRTGGGGEKLFF
TRBV21-1	TRBJ2-1	.	.	TGTGCCAGCAGCAACCCGCAGGGGGCGCCTGAGCAGTTCTTC	CASSNPQGAPEQFF
TRBV10-3	TRBJ2-2	TRBD1	.	TGTGCCATCAGTGGGGGACAGGGCGACACCGGGGAGCTGTTTTTT	CAISGGQGDTGELFF
TRBV10-2	TRBJ1-2	TRBD1	.	TGCGCCAGCGGGGGACAGGGGCCGGACTATGGCTACACCTTC	CASGGQGPDYGYTF
TRBV5-1	TRBJ1-1	.	.	TGCGCCAGCAGCTTTGTTCCCTGGGAAAGAGTCACTGAAGCTTTCTTT	CASSFVPWERVTEAFF
TRBV5-6	TRBJ1-2	.	.	TGTGCCAGCAGCACCGTCACAGGGAACTATGGCTACACCTTC	CASSTVTGNYGYTF
TRBV14	TRBJ1-6	TRBD1	.	TGTGCCAGCAGCCAAGTTACAGGGGGAACTTCACCCCTCCACTTT	CASSQVTGGTSPLHF
TRBV15	TRBJ2-6	.	.	TGTGCCACCCGGGTGGCCAGATCTGGGGCCAACGTCCTGACTTTC	CATRVARSGANVLTF
TRBV11-2	TRBJ1-1	.	.	TGTGCCAGCAGTCCGGGGGATCGCAACACTGAAGCTTTCTTT	CASSPGDRNTEAFF
TRBV6-5	TRBJ2-3	.	.	TGTGCCAGTTGGGCCTCCTTGGCCCGAGATACGCAGTATTTT	CASWASLARDTQYF
TRBV4-2	TRBJ2-5	.	.	TGTGCCAGCAGCCAAGGAAGAGCTGACGGCCTAGAGACCCAGTACTTC	CASSQGRADGLETQYF
TRBV6-1	TRBJ2-1	.	.	TGTGCCAGCAGTGATGGGTGGGCCGAGCAGTTCTTC	CASSDGWAEQFF
TRBV20-1	TRBJ2-7	.	.	TGCAGTGCTAGTTTCAGGGATTACGGGCAGTACTTC	CSASFRDYGQYF
TRBV3-1/TRBV3-2	TRBJ2-2	.	.	TGTGCCAGCAGCCGCGGACTGAACACCGGGGAGCTGTTTTTT	CASSRGLNTGELFF
TRBV10-3	TRBJ1-2	.	.	TGTGCCATCAGTAACAGGGATCTGGGGGGCTACACCTTC	CAISNRDLGGYTF
TRBV6-1	TRBJ1-1	.	.	TGTGCCAGCAGTTTGTCAGGGGCGGACACTGAAGCTTTCTTT	CASSLSGADTEAFF
TRBV18	TRBJ1-1	TRBD1	.	TGTGCCAGCTCACCACAACAGGGGACTGAAGCTTTCTTT	CASSPQQGTEAFF
TRBV7-2	TRBJ2-7	.	.	TGTGCCAGCAGCTCTCCTCCGGTCTACGAGCAGTACTTC	CASSSPPVYEQYF
TRBV7-7	TRBJ1-1	TRBD1	few	TGTGCCAGCAGCTTACCCGATTGGGACAGGGTTTTAGCTTTCTTT	CASSLPDWDRVLAFF
TRBV10-2	TRBJ1-5	TRBD1	.	TGCGCCAGCAGAAAAGGGGACAGAATGTATCAGCCCCAGCATTTT	CASRKGDRMYQPQHF
TRBV5-4	TRBJ1-5	.	.	TGTGCCAGCAGCTCATTCGGCCAAAATCAGCCCCAGCATTTT	CASSSFGQNQPQHF
TRBV6-6	TRBJ2-5	.	.	TGTGCCAGCAGTTACAGGGGTGGTGAGACCCAGTACTTC	CASSYRGGETQYF
TRBV6-4	TRBJ1-1	TRBD1	.	TGTGCCAGCAGCGAGACAGGGAGCACTGAAGCTTTCTTT	CASSETGSTEAFF
TRBV5-4	TRBJ1-2	.	.	TGTGCCAGCAGCTTGGCAGCGGACAGTAGGGGCTACACCTTC	CASSLAADSRGYTF
TRBV10-3	TRBJ1-3	TRBD1	.	TGTGCCGCGGGACAGGGGGACTCTGGAAACACCATATATTTT	CAAGQGDSGNTIYF
TRBV2	TRBJ2-5	.	.	TGTGCCAGCAGTGAAGCAACGAGGGTAATTGAGACCCAGTACTTC	CASSEATRVIETQYF
TRBV7-9	TRBJ1-4	.	.	TGTGCCAGCAGCTTGAATCCCATCGAAAAACTGTTTTTT	CASSLNPIEKLFF
TRBV7-2	TRBJ2-2	.	.	TGTGCCACCAGGGCAGGGCTACTAAACACCGGGGAGCTGTTTTTT	CATRAGLLNTGELFF
TRBV5-6	TRBJ1-2	.	few	TGTGCCAGCATGTACTACGGCTATGGCTACACCTTC	CASMYYGYGYTF
TRBV5-6	TRBJ2-1	TRBD2	.	TGTGCCAGCAGCCCCGGGACTAGAGATGAGCAGTTCTTC	CASSPGTRDEQFF
TRBV6-5	TRBJ1-5	TRBD1	.	TGTGCCAGCAGCCCCCGAGACAGGGACGCGCAGCCCCAGCATTTT	CASSPRDRDAQPQHF
TRBV4-1	TRBJ2-7	.	.	TGCGCCAGCAGCTCCATATTCGGATCGGGGGCCATTGACTACGAGCAGTACTTC	CASSSIFGSGAIDYEQYF
TRBV5-4	TRBJ1-2	.	.	TGTGCCAGCAGCCAACCTATACAGGGCGTCTTTGGCTATGGCTACACCTTC	CASSQPIQGVFGYGYTF
TRBV27	TRBJ1-4	.	once	TGTGCCAGCAGTTTAAGTAGTGGCGGTACAAGGGGGAATGAAAAACTGTTTTTT	CASSLSSGGTRGNEKLFF
TRBV6-1	TRBJ2-7	TRBD2	.	TGTGCCAGCAGGGAACCGACTAGCGGGGGGGCCTACGAGCAGTACTTC	CASREPTSGGAYEQYF
TRBV9	TRBJ1-6	.	.	TGTGCCAGCAGCGTAGGAGGAGGGGTTGATTCACCCCTCCACTTT	CASSVGGGVDSPLHF
TRBV6-2/TRBV6-3	TRBJ1-5	.	.	TGTGCCAGCAGTCATATTAAACAAGGGGATCAGCCCCAGCATTTT	CASSHIKQGDQPQHF
TRBV10-3	TRBJ2-5	.	.	TGTGCCATCAGTGAGGGCAACCAAGAGACCCAGTACTTC	CAISEGNQETQYF
TRBV12-5	TRBJ1-5	.	few	TGTGCTAGTGACTCGGAGACCTCCGGGGGTCAGCCCCAGCATTTT	CASDSETSGGQPQHF
TRBV4-1	TRBJ2-1	.	.	TGCGCCAGCAGCCAAGGTTTGCGCAATGAGCAGTTCTTC	CASSQGLRNEQFF
TRBV9	TRBJ1-3	TRBD1	.	TGTGCCAGCAGCCCCCCCGGACAGGGCTCTGGAAACACCATATATTTT	CASSPPGQGSGNTIYF
TRBV25-1	TRBJ1-6	.	few	TGTGCCAGCAGTGAATATGTTCGAGGCGCAAATTCACCCCTCCACTTT	CASSEYVRGANSPLHF
TRBV3-1/TRBV3-2	TRBJ1-6	TRBD1	.	TGTGCCAGCAACGACGGGACAGGGGGTAATTCACCCCTCCACTTT	CASNDGTGGNSPLHF
TRBV10-3	TRBJ2-1	.	.	TGTGCCATCAGTGAGCCTCACGCCGGGAAAGAGCAGTTCTTC	CAISEPHAGKEQFF
TRBV13	TRBJ2-2	TRBD1	.	TGTGCCAGCAGCCCCCCGCGGTGGCGGGACAGGGTCGCCGGGGAGCTGTTTTTT	CASSPPRWRDRVAGELFF
TRBV13	TRBJ1-3	.	.	TGTGCCAGCCCCGCGGGGGGAAACACCATATATTTT	CASPAGGNTIYF
TRBV3-1/TRBV3-2	TRBJ2-4	TRBD1	once	TGTGCCAGCACTCCGGGACAGGGAAACAACATTCAGTACTTC	CASTPGQGNNIQYF
TRBV2	TRBJ1-2	TRBD1	.	TGTGCCAGCAGTACAGGGGGGTTAGGCTACACCTTC	CASSTGGLGYTF
TRBV6-5	TRBJ1-1	TRBD1	.	TGTGCCAGCAGTTTAGGGACAGCTACCGAGGCTTTCTTT	CASSLGTATEAFF
TRBV7-2	TRBJ2-3	.	.	TGTGCCAGCAGCCCCCATCCCGCAGATACGCAGTATTTT	CASSPHPADTQYF
TRBV11-3	TRBJ2-3	.	once	TGTGCCAGCAGCCCCGGACAGTTTTCTAGCACAGATACGCAGTATTTT	CASSPGQFSSTDTQYF
TRBV11-2	TRBJ2-3	TRBD2	.	TGTGCCAGCTTTGGCCGAGGGAGGGGCACAGATACGCAGTATTTT	CASFGRGRGTDTQYF
TRBV7-9	TRBJ2-7	.	.	TGTGCCAGCACCCGAGCGCTACCCAACTACGAGCAGTACTTC	CASTRALPNYEQYF
TRBV7-8	TRBJ2-5	TRBD1	.	TGTGCCAGCAGCTCACGGACAGGTCCCAAAGAGACCCAGTACTTC	CASSSRTGPKETQYF